One sample yielded the 16 T cell receptor beta chains listed below, sequenced in a study of CD8 T cells in ankylosing spondylitis (dated by TCRdb to 2017 to 2019). Overall results and qualifications from the work: Blood from ankylosing spondylitis patients appeared to be characterized by a TCR beta motif composed of about 8 highly homologous amino acid variants.

Library prep was done by 5' RACE. The run used an Illumina HiSeq 2500. TCRdb's own reprocessing of the public reads used fastp at Q25 and MiXCR and kept productive beta chains. One record per CDR3 amino acid sequence lists the most common genes and DNA. This sample has roughly 400,000 distinct CDR3 sequences in its table, and about a fifth of those were observed once. Clones ranked in the top ten supply about 15% of the sample. For these TCRs, the target antigens are not known. Specimen: blood, either unsorted or a sorted T cell fraction (not recorded which). These receptor sequences come from a male donor with ankylosing spondylitis.

This clonotype was picked up a small number of times. This chain connects TRBV5-6 to TRBJ2-1; 12 positions agree with TRBD2. Germline lookup yields CDR1 SGHDT and CDR2 YYEEEE. J gave up 9 bases and V 5 bases, and 9 bases lay outside the gene matches. The CDR3 runs to 15 residues. The CDR3 reads CASRKGLAGGIEQFF. In DNA form, the CDR3 reads TGTGCCAGCAGAAAGGGGCTAGCGGGGGGGATTGAGCAGTTCTTC.

This clonotype has more than one count but fewer than ten. The chain is built from TRBV29-1 and TRBJ2-1, with 10 bases that match TRBD2. Germline values: CDR1 SQVTM, CDR2 ANQGSEA. The CDR3 totals 13 residues. Unmatched junction bases numbered 8, after V lost 6 bases and J lost 9 bases. Here the CDR3 reads CSVRTSGMGEQFF. CDR3 nucleotide sequence: TGCAGCGTACGAACTAGCGGGATGGGTGAGCAGTTCTTC.

This clonotype has a handful of counts. V and J are TRBV4-2 and TRBJ2-7, with TRBD1 identical over 8 bases. V gave up 1 base and J gave up 3 bases; unmatched junction bases: 5. Germline V gene lookup returns CDR1 LGHNA and CDR2 YNFKEQ. The CDR3 is 15 amino acids. The CDR3 region has the DNA TGTGCCAGCAGCCAAGCCTTGGACAGGGACTACGAGCAGTACTTC. This codes for CASSQALDRDYEQYF.

The chain joins TRBV11-3 to TRBJ2-7; 7 nucleotides agree with TRBD1. Losses at the gene ends were 2 bases for V and 6 bases for J; bases not matched to a gene: 7. Looked up from germline, CDR1 is SGHNT and CDR2 is YENEEA. The CDR3 is 14 amino acids. The CDR3 nucleotides read TGTGCCAGCAGCTTATCCCGAGGGGGCGTCGAGCAGTACTTC. Its translation is CASSLSRGGVEQYF.

The table lists this clonotype with a few counts. The chain joins TRBV5-1 to TRBJ2-1; no clear D gene. Germline loops: CDR1 SGHRS, CDR2 YFSETQ. The CDR3 runs 14 residues. The germline V and J ends were trimmed by 0 bases and 6 bases, with 10 bases remaining between them. CDR3 coding DNA: TGCGCCAGCAGCTTGGCCTATGGGCGCAATGAGCAGTTCTTC. The encoded protein is CASSLAYGRNEQFF.

The chain employs TRBV3-1 and TRBJ2-7; perhaps TRBD2 as D (5 bases). Germline CDR1 is LGHDT and CDR2 is YNNKEL (reference sequence). The V gene lost 1 base and the J gene lost 4 bases, with 11 bases spanning the gap. The CDR3 consists of 14 residues. The CDR3 nucleotides read TGTGCCAGCAGCCAAGGAGGGAGTAGGTACGAGCAGTACTTC. Protein sequence: CASSQGGSRYEQYF.

In DNA form, the CDR3 reads TGCAGCGTTGGATGGGGGCCCGGGGAGCTGTTTTTT. This gives the protein CSVGWGPGELFF. V is TRBV29-1 and J is TRBJ2-2; D perhaps matches TRBD1 (6 bases). This CDR3 contains 12 residues. The V gene's germline CDR1 is SQVTM and CDR2 ANQGSEA. V was pared by 4 bases and J by 6 bases, with 9 bases between.

The V and J genes are TRBV9 and TRBJ2-6; D not certain. Germline lookup yields CDR1 SGDLS and CDR2 YYNGEE. Between the trimmed V and J ends, which lost 3 bases and 4 bases, there was a span of 11 bases. The CDR3 sequence is 15 residues long. For the CDR3, the DNA is TGTGCCAGCAGCGCCTGGAGTTCGGGGGCCAACGTCCTGACTTTC. Translation gives CASSAWSSGANVLTF.

This clonotype turned up a few times. CDR3 residues: CASSIIAGGGQETQYF. The CDR3 DNA is TGTGCCAGCAGTATAATAGCGGGAGGAGGGCAAGAGACCCAGTACTTC. The V gene is TRBV28, the J gene TRBJ2-5, with TRBD2 identical over 10 bases. Germline trimming cut 5 bases from V and 2 bases from J; bases unmatched to any gene: 8. Germline V CDR1 and CDR2: MDHEN, SYDVKM. The CDR3 totals 16 residues.

This clonotype came up a few times. The chain joins TRBV12-3 or TRBV12-4 to TRBJ2-2; D uncertain. The CDR3 runs to 14 residues. Trimming shortened V by 7 bases and J by 4 bases, and 13 bases separated the two germline ends. The DNA of the CDR3 is TGTGCCAGCACCACTCTGCGGAGCACCGGGGAGCTGTTTTTT. Translated, it gives CASTTLRSTGELFF.

The chain is built from TRBV28 and TRBJ2-1; 7 bases are a match to TRBD2. The germline gives CDR1 MDHEN, CDR2 SYDVKM. This CDR3 is built from 16 residues. The ends lost 6 bases at V and 1 base at J; junction bases unmatched: 9. Here the CDR3 DNA reads TGTGCCAGCAGGCTTGACCTAGCGGAGTCCTACAATGAGCAGTTCTTC. This translates into CASRLDLAESYNEQFF.

This clonotype has more than one count but fewer than ten. The V call is TRBV20-1, the J call TRBJ2-3; 7 bases align to TRBD2. V lost 0 bases, J lost 1 base, and 4 bases stayed unmatched. Germline-derived CDR1 and CDR2 are DFQATT and SNEGSKA (reference sequence). The CDR3 sequence is 15 residues long. The CDR3 here is CSAREPTSGTDTQYF. CDR3 coding DNA: TGCAGTGCTAGAGAACCAACTAGCGGCACAGATACGCAGTATTTT.

In its sample, this clonotype was seen a few times. The chain links TRBV7-3 to TRBJ2-1; 10 nucleotides match TRBD2. The V segment lost 3 bases and the J segment 9 bases; nucleotides outside the gene matches: 5. Germline-derived CDR1 and CDR2 are SGHTA and FQGTGA. The CDR3 is 14 residues long. For the CDR3, the DNA is TGTGCCAGCAGCTTTCAACCTAGCGGGAGTGAGCAGTTCTTC. Amino acids: CASSFQPSGSEQFF. Complete variable domain (other parts from reference TRBV7-3 and TRBJ2-1): GAGVSQTPSNKVTEKGKYVELRCDPISGHTALYWYRQSLGQGPEFLIYFQGTGAADDSGLPNDRFFAVRPEGSVSTLKIQRTERGDSAVYLCASSFQPSGSEQFFGPGTRLTVL.

This clonotype has a handful of counts. V and J are TRBV7-2 and TRBJ2-1; TRBD2 matches at 12 bases. V dropped 1 base and J dropped 7; count of bases not matched to a gene: 8. The CDR3 length is 17 residues. CDR1 and CDR2 (germline): SGHTA, FQGNSA. The CDR3 DNA reads as TGTGCCAGCAGCTTAGTGGGTCCGACTAGCGGGAGTAATGAGCAGTTCTTC. Its protein product is CASSLVGPTSGSNEQFF.

The chain is built from TRBV12-5 and TRBJ2-2, with a possible D match to TRBD2 (6 bases). CDR1 LGHNT and CDR2 FRNRAP come from the germline V gene. The ends were cut back, 5 bases at V and 2 bases at J, with 15 bases in the middle. The CDR3 has 16 residues. The CDR3 DNA reads TGTGCTAGTGGTCCTGGGAGGCATCCCAACACCGGGGAGCTGTTTTTT. This gives the protein CASGPGRHPNTGELFF.

This clonotype has just a few counts. The chain uses TRBV28 and TRBJ2-1; D gene uncertain. The CDR3 runs 14 residues. Germline V gives CDR1 MDHEN, CDR2 SYDVKM. V was clipped by 3 bases and J by 3 bases, with 9 bases between them. CDR3 amino acids: CASSFPHNYNEQFF. CDR3 nucleotide sequence: TGTGCCAGCAGTTTCCCCCATAACTACAATGAGCAGTTCTTC.